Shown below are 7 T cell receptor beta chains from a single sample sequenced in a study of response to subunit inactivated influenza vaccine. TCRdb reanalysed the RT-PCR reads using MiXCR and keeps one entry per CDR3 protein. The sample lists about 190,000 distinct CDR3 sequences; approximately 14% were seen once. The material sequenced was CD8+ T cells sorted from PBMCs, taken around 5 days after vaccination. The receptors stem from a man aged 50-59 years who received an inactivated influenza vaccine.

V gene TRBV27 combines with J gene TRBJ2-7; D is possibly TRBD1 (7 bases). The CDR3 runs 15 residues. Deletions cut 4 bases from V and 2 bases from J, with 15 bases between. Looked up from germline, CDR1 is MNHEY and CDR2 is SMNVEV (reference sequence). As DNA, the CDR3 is TGTGCCAGCAGTTGGGGCCAGGGGGGCCCCTACGAGCAGTACTTC. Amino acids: CASSWGQGGPYEQYF.

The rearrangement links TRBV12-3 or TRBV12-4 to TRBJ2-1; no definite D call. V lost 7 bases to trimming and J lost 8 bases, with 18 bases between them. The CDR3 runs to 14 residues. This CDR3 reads CASTWDGVADEQFF. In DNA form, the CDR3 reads TGTGCCAGCACCTGGGATGGAGTAGCAGATGAGCAGTTCTTC.

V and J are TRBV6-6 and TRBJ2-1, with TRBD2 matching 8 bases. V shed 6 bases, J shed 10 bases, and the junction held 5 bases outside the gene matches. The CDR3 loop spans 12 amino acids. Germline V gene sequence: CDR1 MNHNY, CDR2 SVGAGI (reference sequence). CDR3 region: CASSPTSVEQFF. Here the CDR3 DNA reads TGTGCCAGCAGCCCGACTAGCGTCGAGCAGTTCTTC.

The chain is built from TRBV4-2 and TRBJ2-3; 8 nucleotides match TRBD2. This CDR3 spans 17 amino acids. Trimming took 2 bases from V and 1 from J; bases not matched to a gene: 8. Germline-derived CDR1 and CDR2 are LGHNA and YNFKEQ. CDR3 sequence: CASSQFILAARTDTQYF. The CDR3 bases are TGTGCCAGCAGCCAATTTATACTAGCGGCCCGCACAGATACGCAGTATTTT.

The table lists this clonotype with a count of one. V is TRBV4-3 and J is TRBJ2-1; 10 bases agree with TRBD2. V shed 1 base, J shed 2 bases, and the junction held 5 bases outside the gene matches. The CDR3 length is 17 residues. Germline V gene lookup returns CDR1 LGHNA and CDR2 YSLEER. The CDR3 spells CASSQGIAGGAYNEQFF. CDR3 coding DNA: TGCGCCAGCAGCCAAGGAATAGCGGGGGGAGCCTACAATGAGCAGTTCTTC.

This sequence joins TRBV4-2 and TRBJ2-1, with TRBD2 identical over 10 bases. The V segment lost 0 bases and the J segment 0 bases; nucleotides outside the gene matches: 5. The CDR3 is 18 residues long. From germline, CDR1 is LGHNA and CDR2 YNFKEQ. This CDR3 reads CASSQEPSGSLSYNEQFF. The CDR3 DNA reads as TGTGCCAGCAGCCAAGAGCCTAGCGGGAGCCTCTCCTACAATGAGCAGTTCTTC.

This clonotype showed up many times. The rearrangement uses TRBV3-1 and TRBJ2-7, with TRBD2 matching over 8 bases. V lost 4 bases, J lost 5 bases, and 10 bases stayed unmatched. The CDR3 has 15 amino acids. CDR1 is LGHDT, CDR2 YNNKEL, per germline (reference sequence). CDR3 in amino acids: CASSPRLASLHEQYF. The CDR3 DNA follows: TGTGCCAGCAGCCCAAGACTAGCGTCACTCCACGAGCAGTACTTC.